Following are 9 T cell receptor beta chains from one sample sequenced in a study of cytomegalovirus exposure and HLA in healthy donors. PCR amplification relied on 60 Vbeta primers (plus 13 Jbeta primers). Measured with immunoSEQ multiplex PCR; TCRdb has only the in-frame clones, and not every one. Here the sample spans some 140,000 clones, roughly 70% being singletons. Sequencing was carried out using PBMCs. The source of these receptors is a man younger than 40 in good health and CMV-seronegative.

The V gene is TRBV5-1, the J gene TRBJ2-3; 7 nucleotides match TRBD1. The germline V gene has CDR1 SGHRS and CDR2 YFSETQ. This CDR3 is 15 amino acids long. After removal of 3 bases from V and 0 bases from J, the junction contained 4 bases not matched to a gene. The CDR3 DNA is TGCGCCAGCAGCTCCCGACAGGGAAGCACAGATACGCAGTATTTT. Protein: CASSSRQGSTDTQYF.

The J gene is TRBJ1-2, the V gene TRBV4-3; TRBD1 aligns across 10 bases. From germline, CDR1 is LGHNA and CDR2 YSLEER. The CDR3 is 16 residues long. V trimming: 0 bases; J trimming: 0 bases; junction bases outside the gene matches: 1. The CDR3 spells CASSQEGTGANYGYTF. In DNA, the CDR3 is TGCGCCAGCAGCCAAGAAGGGACAGGGGCTAACTATGGCTACACCTTC.

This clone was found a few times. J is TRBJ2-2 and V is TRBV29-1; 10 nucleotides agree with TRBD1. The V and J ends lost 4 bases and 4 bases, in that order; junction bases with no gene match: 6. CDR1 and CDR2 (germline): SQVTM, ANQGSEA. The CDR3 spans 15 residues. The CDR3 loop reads CSVVRGTGVTGELFF. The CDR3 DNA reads TGCAGCGTTGTAAGGGGGACAGGGGTCACCGGGGAGCTGTTTTTT.

The CDR3 loop reads CASSGTGGYSNEQFF. In nucleotides, the CDR3 is TGTGCCAGCAGTGGGACAGGGGGCTATAGTAATGAGCAGTTCTTC. This rearrangement joins TRBV6-1 to TRBJ2-1; 11 bases are shared with TRBD1. Trimming cost V 4 bases and J 7 bases; bases outside gene matches: 6. Germline assignment: CDR1 MNHNS and CDR2 SASEGT. This CDR3 spans 15 amino acids.

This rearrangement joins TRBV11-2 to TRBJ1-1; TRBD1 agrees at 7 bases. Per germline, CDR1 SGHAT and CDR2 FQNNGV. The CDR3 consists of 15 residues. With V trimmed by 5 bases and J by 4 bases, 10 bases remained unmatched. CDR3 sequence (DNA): TGTGCCAGCAGCCCTCGACAGGGTGGGAGCACTGAAGCTTTCTTT. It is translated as CASSPRQGGSTEAFF.

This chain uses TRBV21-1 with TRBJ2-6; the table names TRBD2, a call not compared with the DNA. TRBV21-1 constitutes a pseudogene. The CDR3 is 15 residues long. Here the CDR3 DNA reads TGTGCCAGCAGCCTGAGGTGTTCTGGGGCCAACGTCCTGACTTTC. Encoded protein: CASSLRCSGANVLTF.

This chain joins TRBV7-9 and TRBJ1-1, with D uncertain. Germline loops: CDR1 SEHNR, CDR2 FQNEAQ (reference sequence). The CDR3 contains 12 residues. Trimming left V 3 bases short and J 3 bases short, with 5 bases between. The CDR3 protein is CASSFSDTEAFF. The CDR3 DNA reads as TGTGCCAGCAGCTTTTCGGACACTGAAGCTTTCTTT.

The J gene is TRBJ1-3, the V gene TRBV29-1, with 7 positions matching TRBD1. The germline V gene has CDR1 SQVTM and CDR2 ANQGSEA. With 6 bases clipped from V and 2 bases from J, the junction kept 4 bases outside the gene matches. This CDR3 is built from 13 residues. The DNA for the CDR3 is TGCAGCGTCGCCCAGGGGGCTGGAAACACCATATATTTT. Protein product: CSVAQGAGNTIYF.

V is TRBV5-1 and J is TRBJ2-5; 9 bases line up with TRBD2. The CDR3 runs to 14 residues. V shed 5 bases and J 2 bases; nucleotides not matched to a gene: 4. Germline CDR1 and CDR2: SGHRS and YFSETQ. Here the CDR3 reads CASSSSGAQETQYF. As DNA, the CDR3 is TGCGCCAGCAGTTCTAGCGGGGCGCAAGAGACCCAGTACTTC.